The next 3 T cell receptor beta chains were all read from a single sample in a study of blood T cell repertoires in COVID-19. Here immunoSEQ multiplex PCR was the method, and the copy in TCRdb shows in-frame clones only, minus some. This table holds fewer than 200,000 clones, roughly 81% found once. The sequencing input was peripheral blood. The receptors come from a woman between 40 and 55 years old with COVID-19, enrolled during active disease.

The chain joins TRBV18 to TRBJ2-5, with 8 bases identical to TRBD1. V gave up 1 base and J gave up 5 bases; unmatched junction bases: 3. Germline CDR1 KGHSH, CDR2 LQKENI. This CDR3 has 14 residues. The DNA of the CDR3 is TGTGCCAGCTCACCACAGACAGGGGAGGAGACCCAGTACTTC. Translation: CASSPQTGEETQYF.

This rearrangement joins TRBV4-2 to TRBJ2-1, with a possible D match to TRBD1 (6 bases). The V gene's germline CDR1 is LGHNA and CDR2 YNFKEQ. This CDR3 has 13 residues. V lost 1 base, J lost 8 bases, and 9 bases lay in between. DNA of the CDR3: TGTGCCAGCAGCCAAGGATACAGGGATGAGCAGTTCTTC. It yields the protein CASSQGYRDEQFF.

This chain joins TRBV6-5 and TRBJ2-3; tentative D call: TRBD2 (6 bases). The CDR3 has 15 amino acids. V shed 11 bases and J shed 0 bases, with 18 bases lying between them. Germline V gene lookup returns CDR1 MNHEY and CDR2 SVGAGI. Here the CDR3 reads CAGSITGTSTDTQYF. CDR3 bases: TGTGCCGGTTCGATCACCGGGACTAGCACAGATACGCAGTATTTT.